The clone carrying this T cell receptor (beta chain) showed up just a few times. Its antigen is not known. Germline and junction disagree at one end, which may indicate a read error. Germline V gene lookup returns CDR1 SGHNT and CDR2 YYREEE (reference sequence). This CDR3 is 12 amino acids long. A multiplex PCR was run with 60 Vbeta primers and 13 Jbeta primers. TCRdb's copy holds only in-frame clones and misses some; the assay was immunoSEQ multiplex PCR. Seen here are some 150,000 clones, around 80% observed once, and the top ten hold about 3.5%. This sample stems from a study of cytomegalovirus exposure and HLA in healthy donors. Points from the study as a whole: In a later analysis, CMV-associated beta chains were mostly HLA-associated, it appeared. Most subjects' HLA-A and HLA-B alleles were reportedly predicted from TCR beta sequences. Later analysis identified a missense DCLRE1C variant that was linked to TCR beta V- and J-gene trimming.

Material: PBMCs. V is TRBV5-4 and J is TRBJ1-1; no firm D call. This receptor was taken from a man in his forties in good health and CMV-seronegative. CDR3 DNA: TGTGCCAGCAGCCTCGCAGGCTGGCAGTCCGTCTTT. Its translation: CASSLAGWQSVF.